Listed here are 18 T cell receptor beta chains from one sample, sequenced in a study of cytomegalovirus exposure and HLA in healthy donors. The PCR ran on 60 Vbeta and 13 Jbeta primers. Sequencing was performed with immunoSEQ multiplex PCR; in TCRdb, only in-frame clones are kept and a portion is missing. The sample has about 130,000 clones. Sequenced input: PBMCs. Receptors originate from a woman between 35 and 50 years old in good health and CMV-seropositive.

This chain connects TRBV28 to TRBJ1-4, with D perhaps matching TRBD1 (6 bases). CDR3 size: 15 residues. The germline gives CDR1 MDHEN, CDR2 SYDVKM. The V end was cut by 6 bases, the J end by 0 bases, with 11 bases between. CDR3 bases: TGTGCCAGCAGATTGCAGGGGACAACTAATGAAAAACTGTTTTTT. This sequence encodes CASRLQGTTNEKLFF.

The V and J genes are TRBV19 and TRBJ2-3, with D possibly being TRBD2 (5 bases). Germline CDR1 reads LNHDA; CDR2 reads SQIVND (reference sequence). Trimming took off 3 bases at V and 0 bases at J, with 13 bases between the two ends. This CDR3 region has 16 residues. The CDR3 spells CASSMWSSGSTDTQYF. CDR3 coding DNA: TGTGCCAGTAGTATGTGGTCGAGCGGTAGCACAGATACGCAGTATTTT.

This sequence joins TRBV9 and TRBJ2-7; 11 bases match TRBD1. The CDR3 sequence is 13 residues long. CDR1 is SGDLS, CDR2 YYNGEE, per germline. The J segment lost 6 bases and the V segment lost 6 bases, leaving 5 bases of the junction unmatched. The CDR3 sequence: CASNEGTGGEQYF. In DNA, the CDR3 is TGTGCCAGCAACGAAGGGACAGGGGGCGAGCAGTACTTC. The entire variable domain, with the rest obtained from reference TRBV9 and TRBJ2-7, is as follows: DSGVTQTPKHLITATGQRVTLRCSPRSGDLSVYWYQQSLDQGLQFLIQYYNGEERAKGNILERFSAQQFPDLHSELNLSSLELGDSALYFCASNEGTGGEQYFGPGTRLTVT.

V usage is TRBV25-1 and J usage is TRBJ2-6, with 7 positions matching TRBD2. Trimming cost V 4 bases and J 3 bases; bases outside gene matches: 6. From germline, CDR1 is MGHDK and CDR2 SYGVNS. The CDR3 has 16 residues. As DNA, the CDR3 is TGTGCCAGCAGTGTCATTGGGGGGGTTGGGGCCAACGTCCTGACTTTC. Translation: CASSVIGGVGANVLTF.

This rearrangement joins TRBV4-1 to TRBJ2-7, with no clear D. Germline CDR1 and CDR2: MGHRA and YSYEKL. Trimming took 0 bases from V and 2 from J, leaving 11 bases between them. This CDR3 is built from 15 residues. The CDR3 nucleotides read TGCGCCAGCAGCCAAGATTGGAGCCCGCCCTACGAGCAGTACTTC. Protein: CASSQDWSPPYEQYF.

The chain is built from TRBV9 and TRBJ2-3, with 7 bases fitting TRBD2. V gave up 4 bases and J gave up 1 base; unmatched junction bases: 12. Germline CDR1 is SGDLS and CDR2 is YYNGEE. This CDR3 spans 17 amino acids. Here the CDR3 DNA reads TGTGCCAGCAGCTCGCGGGGGAGCGGAGACCGCACAGATACGCAGTATTTT. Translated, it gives CASSSRGSGDRTDTQYF.

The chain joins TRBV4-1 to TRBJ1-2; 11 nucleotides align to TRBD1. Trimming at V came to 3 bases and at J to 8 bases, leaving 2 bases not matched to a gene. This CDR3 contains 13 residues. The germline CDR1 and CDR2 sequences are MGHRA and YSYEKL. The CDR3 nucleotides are TGCGCCAGCAGCCAGGGACAGGGGGACGGCTACACCTTC. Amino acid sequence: CASSQGQGDGYTF.

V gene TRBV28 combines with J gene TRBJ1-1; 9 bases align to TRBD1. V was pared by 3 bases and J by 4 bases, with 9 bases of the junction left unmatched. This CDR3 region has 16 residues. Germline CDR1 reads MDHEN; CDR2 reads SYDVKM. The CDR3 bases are TGTGCCAGCAGTTTGGGGACAGGGATGGTGGGCACTGAAGCTTTCTTT. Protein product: CASSLGTGMVGTEAFF.

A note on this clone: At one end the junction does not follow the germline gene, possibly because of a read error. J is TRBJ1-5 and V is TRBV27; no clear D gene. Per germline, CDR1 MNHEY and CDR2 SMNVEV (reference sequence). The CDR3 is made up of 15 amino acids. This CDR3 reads CASSSGIVGNQPQHF. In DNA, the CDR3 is TGTGCCAGTAGTTCAGGCATAGTAGGCAATCAGCCCCAGCATTTT.

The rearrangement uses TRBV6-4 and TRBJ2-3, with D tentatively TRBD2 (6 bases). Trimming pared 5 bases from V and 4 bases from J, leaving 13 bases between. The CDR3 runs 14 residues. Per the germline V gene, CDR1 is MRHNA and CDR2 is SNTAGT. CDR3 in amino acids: CASSRDSVPDTQYF. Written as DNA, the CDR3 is TGTGCCAGCAGTCGGGACTCAGTACCAGATACGCAGTATTTT.

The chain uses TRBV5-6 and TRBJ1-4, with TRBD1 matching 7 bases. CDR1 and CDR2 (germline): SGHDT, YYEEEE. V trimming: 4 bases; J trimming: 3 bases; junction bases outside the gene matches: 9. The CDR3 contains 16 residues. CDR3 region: CASSQRAGTANEKLFF. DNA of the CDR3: TGTGCCAGCAGCCAAAGGGCCGGGACAGCTAATGAAAAACTGTTTTTT.

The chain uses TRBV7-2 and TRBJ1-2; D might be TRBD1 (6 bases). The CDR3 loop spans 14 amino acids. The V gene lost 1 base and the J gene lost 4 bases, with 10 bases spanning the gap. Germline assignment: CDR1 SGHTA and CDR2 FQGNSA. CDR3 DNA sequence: TGTGCCAGCAGCTTAGTTGACAGGAGCTATGGCTACACCTTC. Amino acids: CASSLVDRSYGYTF. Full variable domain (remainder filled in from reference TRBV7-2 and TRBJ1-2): GAGVSQSPSNKVTEKGKDVELRCDPISGHTALYWYRQSLGQGLEFLIYFQGNSAPDKSGLPSDRFSAERTGGSVSTLTIQRTQQEDSAVYLCASSLVDRSYGYTFGSGTRLTVV.

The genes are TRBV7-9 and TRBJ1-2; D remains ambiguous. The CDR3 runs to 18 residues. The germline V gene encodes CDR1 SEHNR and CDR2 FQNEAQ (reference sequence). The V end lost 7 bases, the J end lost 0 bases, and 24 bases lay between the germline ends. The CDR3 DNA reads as TGTGCCAGCACCCCGGCTCTCGTAGGCGGCGGCACTAACTATGGCTACACCTTC. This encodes CASTPALVGGGTNYGYTF.

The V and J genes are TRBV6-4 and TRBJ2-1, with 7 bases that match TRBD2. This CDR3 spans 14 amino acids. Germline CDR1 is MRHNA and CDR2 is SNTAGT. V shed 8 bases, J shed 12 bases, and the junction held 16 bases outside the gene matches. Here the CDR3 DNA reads TGTGCCAGCCGTCCCGTCGCGGGAGAAGCGGGGCAGTTCTTC. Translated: CASRPVAGEAGQFF.

The CDR3 sequence is CASIPRTSGGFTFF. The DNA of the CDR3 is TGTGCCAGCATCCCAAGGACTAGCGGGGGCTTTACGTTCTTC. The chain is built from TRBV2 and TRBJ2-1; 13 bases agree with TRBD2. V was pared by 7 bases and J by 15 bases, with 12 bases of the junction left unmatched. This CDR3 spans 14 amino acids. Germline V gene data show CDR1 as SNHLY and CDR2 as FYNNEI.

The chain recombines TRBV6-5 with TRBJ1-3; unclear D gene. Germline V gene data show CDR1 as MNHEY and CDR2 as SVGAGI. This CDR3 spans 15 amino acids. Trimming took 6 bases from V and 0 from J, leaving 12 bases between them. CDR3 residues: CASSLGSPSGNTIYF. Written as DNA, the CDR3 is TGTGCCAGCAGCCTCGGTAGCCCCTCTGGAAACACCATATATTTT.

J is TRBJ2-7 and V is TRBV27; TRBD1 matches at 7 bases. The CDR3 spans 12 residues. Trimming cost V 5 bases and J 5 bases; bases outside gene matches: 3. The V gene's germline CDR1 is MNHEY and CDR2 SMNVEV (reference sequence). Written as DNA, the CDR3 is TGTGCCAGCAGTCTAACAGGGGACGAGCAGTACTTC. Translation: CASSLTGDEQYF.

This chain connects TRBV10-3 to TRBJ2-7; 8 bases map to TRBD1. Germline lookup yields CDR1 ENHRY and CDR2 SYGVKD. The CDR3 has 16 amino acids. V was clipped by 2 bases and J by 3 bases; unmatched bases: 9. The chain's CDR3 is CAISEPGTGVFYEQYF. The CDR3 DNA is TGTGCCATCAGTGAGCCCGGGACAGGAGTTTTCTACGAGCAGTACTTC.